This paragraph reports one T cell receptor (beta chain). Its antigen is undetermined. This sample is part of a study of graft-versus-host responses after intestinal transplantation. On the study more broadly: The recipients all started with anti-thymocyte globulin induction and then took tacrolimus and steroids for 2 to 3 years. The study, taken as a whole, reports: Recipient marrow showed GvH clones, some seen first in ileum or blood.

The assay was immunoSEQ multiplex PCR, and TCRdb's table has in-frame clones only and misses some. The data hold 60,000 or so clones, with around nine tenths observed a single time. Trimming cost V 7 bases and J 3 bases, with 13 bases left between them. The CDR3 runs to 13 residues. Per germline, CDR1 SNHLY and CDR2 FYNNEI. The chain has TRBV2 and TRBJ2-7; D uncertain. The sample in question was PBMCs, obtained almost 120 days after intestinal transplantation. The TCR sequence derives from a human patient who received an intestinal transplant, so some T cells may come from the graft donor. The CDR3 nucleotides read TGTGCCAGCACCCTGAAGGGCGGCTACGAGCAGTACTTC. As protein: CASTLKGGYEQYF.